The next 24 T cell receptor beta chains were all read from a single sample in a study of regulatory T cells in long-lasting Graves disease. Time point described: newly diagnosed GD, antithyroid drugs for less than 3 months. RNA extracted from PBMCs served as the sequencing template. CDR3-region Arm-PCR and iRepertoire HTBI primers produced the TCR beta libraries. TCRdb fed the multiplex PCR reads into MiXCR, producing one record per CDR3 protein. The repertoire holds about 460,000 distinct CDR3 sequences, with less than 15% as singletons. The same sample was also studied in work on T cells in Graves' hyperthyroidism and ophthalmopathy.

The source material was peripheral blood mononuclear cells (PBMCs), sampled at new diagnosis, from a patient treated with antithyroid drugs. These TCRs come from a woman between 45 and 60 years old with Graves disease.

The chain is built from TRBV5-1 and TRBJ2-3; D tentatively fits TRBD1 or TRBD2 (7 bases each). V was clipped by 5 bases and J by 5 bases, with 24 bases between them. CDR1 and CDR2 (germline): SGHRS, YFSETQ. This CDR3 is 17 amino acids long. The CDR3 coding sequence is TGCGCCAGCAGAGGGGGCTCGGGAGGAGCCCCCATAGATACGCAGTATTTT. Translated, it gives CASRGGSGGAPIDTQYF.

The gene calls are TRBV29-1 and TRBJ2-1; D call uncertain. V lost 2 bases, J lost 6 bases, and 11 bases lay in between. The CDR3 extends over 13 amino acids. The V gene's germline CDR1 is SQVTM and CDR2 ANQGSEA. This CDR3 reads CSVENSPGNEQFF. CDR3 nucleotide sequence: TGCAGCGTTGAAAACTCGCCAGGCAATGAGCAGTTCTTC.

This clonotype was detected ten times or more. The chain recombines TRBV28 with TRBJ2-1; D is possibly TRBD2 (6 bases). Matching the DNA end better, TRBJ2-5 makes the J call doubtful. CDR1 is MDHEN, CDR2 SYDVKM, per germline. The CDR3 consists of 13 residues. In DNA form, the CDR3 reads TGTGCCAGCAGTGATCCGGGAGCAGAGACCCAGTACTTC. Translation gives CASSDPGAETQYF.

This clonotype was counted a few times. CDR3: CSVEGSGQTYEQYF. The CDR3 DNA is TGCAGCGTTGAAGGTTCGGGACAGACCTACGAGCAGTACTTC. The chain is built from TRBV29-1 and TRBJ2-7; 7 nucleotides agree with TRBD1. CDR1 and CDR2 from the germline V gene are SQVTM and ANQGSEA. V was pared by 1 base and J by 2 bases, with 5 bases of the junction left unmatched. The CDR3 runs to 14 residues.

This clonotype was detected ten times or more. The V gene is TRBV6-2 or TRBV6-3, the J gene TRBJ1-1; D ambiguous. This CDR3 is built from 17 residues. Germline lookup yields CDR1 MNHEY and CDR2 SVGEGT. V was shortened by 2 bases and J by 3 bases, with 19 bases between the two germline ends. CDR3 in amino acids: CASSYQPGPRTYTEAFF. In DNA form, the CDR3 reads TGTGCCAGCAGTTACCAACCGGGCCCAAGAACATACACTGAAGCTTTCTTT.

The chain is built from TRBV10-3 and TRBJ2-1; no clear D gene. Trimming cost V 1 base and J 10 bases, with 17 bases left between them. The CDR3 runs to 15 residues. Germline CDR1 ENHRY, CDR2 SYGVKD. DNA of the CDR3: TGTGCCATCAGTGAGTTAACTCAGACCTTCTACGAGCAGTTCTTC. Translating it yields CAISELTQTFYEQFF.

This clonotype was observed many times. V gene TRBV5-1 combines with J gene TRBJ2-1; a weak D match, TRBD1 (6 bases). Germline CDR1 and CDR2: SGHRS and YFSETQ. Trimming stripped 0 bases from V and 4 bases from J, with 14 bases between. The CDR3 consists of 16 residues. The CDR3 loop is CASSLVRGGRYNEQFF. CDR3 coding DNA: TGCGCCAGCAGCTTGGTACGTGGGGGCCGGTACAATGAGCAGTTCTTC.

This clonotype was seen at least ten times. The genes are TRBV12-3 or TRBV12-4 and TRBJ2-3; 9 bases line up with TRBD1. CDR3 size: 11 residues. The ends lost 7 bases at V and 9 bases at J; junction bases unmatched: 2. The CDR3 reads CASMDRGTQYF. In DNA form, the CDR3 reads TGTGCCAGCATGGACAGGGGAACGCAGTATTTT.

This clonotype was picked up a small number of times. The J gene is TRBJ1-4, the V gene TRBV6-1, with TRBD1 identical over 7 bases. The CDR3 is made up of 15 amino acids. Germline V gives CDR1 MNHNS, CDR2 SASEGT. Trimming took 6 bases from V and 7 from J; bases not matched to a gene: 11. CDR3 bases: TGTGCCAGCAGCGAAACAACAGGGGTTACTGAAAAACTGTTTTTT. Translated: CASSETTGVTEKLFF.

J is TRBJ2-3 and V is TRBV10-2; 9 nucleotides align to TRBD1. The trim removed 6 bases at V and 0 bases at J, leaving 10 bases unmatched. Germline V gene sequence: CDR1 WSHSY, CDR2 SAAADI. This CDR3 contains 17 residues. The CDR3 sequence: CASRTLYRGLSTDTQYF. For the CDR3, the DNA is TGCGCCAGCAGAACCTTGTACAGGGGGCTTAGCACAGATACGCAGTATTTT.

There are many counts of this clonotype. The CDR3 DNA follows: TGTGCCTGGAGTCAGGGACCAACTAATGAAAAACTGTTTTTT. This codes for CAWSQGPTNEKLFF. The chain recombines TRBV30 with TRBJ1-4; D is possibly TRBD1 (5 bases). V dropped 2 bases and J dropped 0 bases, with 7 bases sitting between them. The CDR3 is 14 amino acids. Germline V gene data show CDR1 as GTSNPN and CDR2 as SVGIG (reference sequence).

This clonotype was seen only a few times. The chain joins TRBV19 to TRBJ2-5; D is uncertain. There are 14 residues in the CDR3. V gave up 4 bases and J gave up 1 base, with 10 bases separating them. Germline V lookup: CDR1 LNHDA, CDR2 SQIVND (reference sequence). In DNA form, the CDR3 reads TGTGCCAGTAGTAGCGGCGCCTTCCAAGAGACCCAGTACTTC. This gives the protein CASSSGAFQETQYF. The variable domain in full, completed from reference TRBV19 and TRBJ2-5, reads DGGITQSPKYLFRKEGQNVTLSCEQNLNHDAMYWYRQDPGQGLRLIYYSQIVNDFQKGDIAEGYSVSREKKESFPLTVTSAQKNPTAFYLCASSSGAFQETQYFGPGTRLLVL.

This clonotype was found a few times. This chain joins TRBV28 and TRBJ2-3; D is possibly TRBD1 (6 bases). V was shortened by 5 bases and J by 5 bases, with 11 bases between the two germline ends. Per germline, CDR1 MDHEN and CDR2 SYDVKM. This CDR3 spans 13 amino acids. In nucleotides, the CDR3 is TGTGCCAGCAGTACAGGGTTTGGAGATACGCAGTATTTT. Translating it yields CASSTGFGDTQYF.

This clonotype was seen many times. The chain couples TRBV11-2 to TRBJ2-1; TRBD2 aligns across 12 bases. Judging by the DNA end, TRBJ2-3 fits better; the J call may be wrong. The CDR3 runs 16 residues. The germline V gene has CDR1 SGHAT and CDR2 FQNNGV. The CDR3 DNA reads as TGTGCCAGCAGCGGAGGGACTAGCGGGTTTCTAGATACGCAGTATTTT. It translates to CASSGGTSGFLDTQYF.

The chain is built from TRBV7-9 and TRBJ2-7; D perhaps matches TRBD1 (6 bases). CDR1 and CDR2 from the germline V gene are SEHNR and FQNEAQ (reference sequence). Between the trimmed V and J ends, which lost 4 bases and 0 bases, there was a span of 22 bases. The CDR3 extends over 18 amino acids. CDR3: CASSSKRLTGSSSYEQYF. The DNA for the CDR3 is TGTGCCAGCAGCTCCAAAAGACTCACAGGGAGTTCCTCCTACGAGCAGTACTTC.

This clonotype appeared many times. This rearrangement joins TRBV20-1 to TRBJ2-7; maybe TRBD2 (5 bases). V was cut by 6 bases and J by 2 bases, with 17 bases left in between. Looked up from germline, CDR1 is DFQATT and CDR2 is SNEGSKA (reference sequence). CDR3 length: 14 residues. CDR3 in amino acids: CSAPNRVGAYEQYF. The CDR3 DNA is TGCAGTGCGCCGAATAGGGTGGGAGCCTACGAGCAGTACTTC.

The chain combines TRBV24-1 with TRBJ2-2, with D maybe TRBD1 (6 bases). In germline, CDR1 is KGHDR, CDR2 SFDVKD. Between the trimmed V and J ends, which lost 4 bases and 7 bases, there was a span of 21 bases. The CDR3 runs 17 residues. CDR3 amino acids: CATSDPDRSPWIGELFF. CDR3 DNA: TGTGCCACCAGTGACCCAGACAGGTCCCCGTGGATCGGGGAGCTGTTTTTT.

With respect to this clonotype: With a much larger clone just one base away, this may be a read error. The chain couples TRBV2 to TRBJ2-3, with TRBD2 matching over 11 bases. The CDR3 spans 18 residues. CDR1 and CDR2 from the germline V gene are SNHLY and FYNNEI. The CDR3 loop reads CASSQGLAVYQSTNTQYF. In DNA form, the CDR3 reads TGTGCCAGCAGTCAGGGACTAGCGGTCTACCAGAGCACAAATACGCAGTATTTT.

This clonotype was picked up a small number of times. The chain recombines TRBV5-1 with TRBJ2-7, with TRBD2 as a possible D gene (5 bases). Between the trimmed V and J ends, which lost 0 bases and 6 bases, there was a span of 7 bases. CDR3 length equals 12 residues. Germline V CDR1 and CDR2: SGHRS, YFSETQ. CDR3 loop: CASSLAGIEQYF. The CDR3 bases are TGCGCCAGCAGCTTGGCCGGGATCGAGCAGTACTTC.

This clonotype has at least ten counts. This chain links TRBV7-9 with TRBJ1-1; 8 positions agree with TRBD1. Per germline, CDR1 SEHNR and CDR2 FQNEAQ (reference sequence). The CDR3 extends over 15 amino acids. With 4 bases clipped from V and 1 base from J, the junction kept 5 bases outside the gene matches. The chain's CDR3 is CASSSRDRRNTEAFF. The CDR3 coding sequence is TGTGCCAGCAGCTCCCGGGACAGGAGGAACACTGAAGCTTTCTTT.

In regard to this clonotype: A clone one base away is much larger, so this may be a read error. The gene calls are TRBV7-6 and TRBJ2-3; 9 positions agree with TRBD1. The J call is in doubt because the DNA end fits TRBJ2-7 better. Looked up from germline, CDR1 is SGHVS and CDR2 is FNYEAQ. This CDR3 region has 16 residues. CDR3 in DNA: TGTGCCAGCAGCCCCACATCGGGACAGGGTGACCACGAGCAGTACTTC. It codes for CASSPTSGQGDHEQYF.

This clonotype was detected only a few times. A much larger clonotype is one base distant, so this may be a read error. This chain links TRBV30 with TRBJ2-1; D uncertain. Between the trimmed V and J ends, which lost 3 bases and 4 bases, there was a span of 13 bases. Germline CDR1 GTSNPN, CDR2 SVGIG (reference sequence). The CDR3 spans 14 residues. The CDR3 protein is CAWRISVSYNEQFF. The CDR3, as DNA: TGTGCCTGGAGGATCAGCGTGAGTTACAATGAGCAGTTCTTC.

Details on this clonotype: This may come from a read error, since a much larger clone is one base off. This sequence joins TRBV5-1 and TRBJ2-7; 10 nucleotides align to TRBD2. Germline V gene sequence: CDR1 SGHRS, CDR2 YFSETQ. This CDR3 comprises 15 residues. CDR3 DNA sequence: TGCGCCTGCAGCTTGTTATCCGGGACTAGCGAGAAGCAGTACTTC. It yields the protein CACSLLSGTSEKQYF. The full variable domain, its missing parts supplied by reference TRBV5-1 and TRBJ2-7, is KAGVTQTPRYLIKTRGQQVTLSCSPISGHRSVSWYQQTPGQGLQFLFEYFSETQRNKGNFPGRFSGRQFSNSRSEMNVSTLELGDSALYLCACSLLSGTSEKQYFGPGTRLTVT.

Details on this clonotype: Given a much more abundant clone one base away, this may be a read error. The chain joins TRBV12-3 or TRBV12-4 to TRBJ2-7; 9 positions agree with TRBD1. CDR3 length: 16 residues. CDR3 bases: TGTGCCAGCACTTTACGGGGGACAGGGCCCACCTACGAGCAGTACTTC. It yields the protein CASTLRGTGPTYEQYF.